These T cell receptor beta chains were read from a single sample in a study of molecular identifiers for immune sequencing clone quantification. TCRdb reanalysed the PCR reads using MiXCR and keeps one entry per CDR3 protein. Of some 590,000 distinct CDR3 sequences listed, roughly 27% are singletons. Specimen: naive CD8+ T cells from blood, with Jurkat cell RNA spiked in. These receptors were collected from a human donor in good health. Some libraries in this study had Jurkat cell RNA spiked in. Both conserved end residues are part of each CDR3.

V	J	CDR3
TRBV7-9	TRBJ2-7	CASSFDERYF
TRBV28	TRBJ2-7	CASSPVGRGFEQYF
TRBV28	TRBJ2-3	CASSSDSFTDTQYF
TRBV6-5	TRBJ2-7	CASSYGVTYEQYF
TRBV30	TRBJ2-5	CAWMARYQETQYF
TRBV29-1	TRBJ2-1	CSALGRPSAYNEQFF
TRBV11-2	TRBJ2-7	CASSLDEVYEQYF
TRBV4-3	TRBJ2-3	CASSQDVTSGAQDTQYF
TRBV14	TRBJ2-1	CASSPTGGPDEQFF
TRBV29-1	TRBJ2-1	CSAPGGGGGYNEQFF
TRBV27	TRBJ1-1	CASSLSGTGANTEAFF
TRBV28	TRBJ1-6	CASCSRGGSSPLHF
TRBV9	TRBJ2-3	CASTSGAGLTDTQYF
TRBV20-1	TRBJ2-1	CSARGGYEQFF
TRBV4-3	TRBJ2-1	CASSQDKEGAYNEQFF
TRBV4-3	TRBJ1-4	CASSLKGVGVEKLFF
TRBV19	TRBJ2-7	CASSEIGVFDEQYF
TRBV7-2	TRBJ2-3	CASSGRLAGTQYF
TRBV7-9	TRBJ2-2	CASSSTSGPNTGELFF
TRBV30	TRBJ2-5	CAWARDNQETQYF
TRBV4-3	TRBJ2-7	CASSQDLEIGTATYEQYF
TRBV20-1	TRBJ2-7	CSANSWGQGPHEQYF
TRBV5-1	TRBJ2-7	CASSLPGGQTTYEQYF
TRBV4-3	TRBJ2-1	CASSQEATSGSYNEQFF
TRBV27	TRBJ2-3	CASQRGSTDTQYF
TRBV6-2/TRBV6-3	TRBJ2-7	CASSYSDGSYEQYF
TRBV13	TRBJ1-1	CASSLWRVQGRAFF
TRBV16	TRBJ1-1	CASSAHREEAFF
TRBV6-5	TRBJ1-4	CASHGGSLDEKLFF
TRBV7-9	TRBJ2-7	CASSLRTGGSYEQYF
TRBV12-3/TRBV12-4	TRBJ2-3	CASSHTTDSDTQYF
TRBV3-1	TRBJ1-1	CASSPETGVSEAFF
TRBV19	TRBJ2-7	CASSINEGGGPYWFAYEQYF
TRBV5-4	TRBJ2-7	CASSTQTGTGPYEQYF
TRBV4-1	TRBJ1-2	CASSQDRGQGNSYGYTF
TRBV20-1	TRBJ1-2	CSARVGGLSYGYTF
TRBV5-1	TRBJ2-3	CASRSFGRTDTQYF
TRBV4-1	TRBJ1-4	CASSPRQDNEKLFF
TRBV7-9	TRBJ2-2	CASGTSGGDTGELFF
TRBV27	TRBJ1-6	CASSVSGYYNSPLHF
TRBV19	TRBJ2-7	CASSFGQGLAYEQYF
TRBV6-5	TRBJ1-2	CASSYFRGTPYGYTF
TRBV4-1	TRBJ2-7	CASSHPGGSYEQYF
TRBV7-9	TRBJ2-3	CASCRTSGDTDTQYF
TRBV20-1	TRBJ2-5	CSAGGSAQETQYF
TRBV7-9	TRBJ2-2	CASSLVGSNTGELFF
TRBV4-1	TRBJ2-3	CASSPGTTTADTQYF
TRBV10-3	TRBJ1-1	CAISESNTEAFF
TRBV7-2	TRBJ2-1	CASSLVLSGYNEQFF
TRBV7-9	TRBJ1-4	CASSPYSGGYEKLFF
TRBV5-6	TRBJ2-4	CASSVAPPRRAKNIQYF
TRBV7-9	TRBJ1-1	CASSLRDREGAFF
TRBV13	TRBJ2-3	CASSSPRDCPDTQYF
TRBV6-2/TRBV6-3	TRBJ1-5	CASSRTLNQPQHF
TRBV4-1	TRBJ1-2	CASSWGQNYGYTF
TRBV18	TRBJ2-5	CASSPTSGTQEPQYF
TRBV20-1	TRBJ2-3	CSAREMTSSHTDTQYF